The table lists the clone carrying this T cell receptor beta chain with many counts. Other DNA sequences in this specimen translate into the identical CDR3. The assay was immunoSEQ multiplex PCR, and TCRdb's table has in-frame clones only and misses some. The sample records around 300,000 clones, approximately 86% being singletons. Treatment described: 15 to 20 received Ad26.COV2.S at low or high dose, single or two shots; 5 received placebo; per-sample allocation not given. All samples were drawn on day 63, counting from the first vaccine or placebo injection. Vaccination employed an Ad26 vector expressing the Wuhan-strain SARS-CoV-2 spike. Trimming took 0 bases from V and 4 from J; bases not matched to a gene: 7. The CDR3 loop spans 16 amino acids. Looked up from germline, CDR1 is SGHNT and CDR2 is YYREEE (reference sequence). This sample stems from a study of Ad26.COV2.S vaccination and SARS-CoV-2 variants. Study-wide background: The donor was enrolled in the Ad26.COV2.S arm of the COV1001 trial. In the study, Ad26.COV2.S was injected intramuscularly once, or twice 56 days apart.

This specimen was peripheral blood, taken in a trial of Ad26.COV2.S vaccine versus placebo. This chain connects TRBV5-4 to TRBJ1-1, with 9 bases aligning to TRBD1. This receptor was identified in a person between 18 and 65 years old who received the Ad26.COV2.S COVID-19 vaccine or a placebo. The CDR3 spells CASSLEWTGVPTEAFF. CDR3 bases: TGTGCCAGCAGCTTGGAATGGACAGGGGTCCCCACTGAAGCTTTCTTT.